This is a list of T cell receptor beta chains from one sample in a study of blood T cell repertoires in COVID-19. Clones were read by immunoSEQ multiplex PCR, and TCRdb kept only the in-frame ones, dropping some. Of approximately 88,000 clones in the sample, about 85% were seen once. Sequencing was done on a sample of peripheral blood. All receptors derive from a male donor with acute or convalescent COVID-19. CDR3s include the opening cysteine and the closing phenylalanine or tryptophan. D genes are given only for firm matches. A row's size may be missing; if present it is once, few, many or a size class.

V gene: TRBV5-1; J gene: TRBJ1-1; D gene: NA; CDR3 length: 14; clone size: few; CDR3 protein: CASSTGGSNTEAFF; CDR3 DNA: TGCGCCAGCAGCACTGGAGGTTCTAACACTGAAGCTTTCTTT
V gene: TRBV3-1/TRBV3-2; J gene: TRBJ2-2; D gene: TRBD1; CDR3 length: 17; clone size: NA; CDR3 protein: CASSISRDSLNTGELFF; CDR3 DNA: TGTGCCAGCAGCATCTCCCGGGACAGCCTAAACACCGGGGAGCTGTTTTTT
V gene: TRBV3-1/TRBV3-2; J gene: TRBJ2-3; D gene: NA; CDR3 length: 15; clone size: NA; CDR3 protein: CASSPGLTHIDTQYF; CDR3 DNA: TGTGCCAGCAGCCCCGGACTGACCCACATCGATACGCAGTATTTT
V gene: TRBV18; J gene: TRBJ1-1; D gene: NA; CDR3 length: 15; clone size: NA; CDR3 protein: CASSPAGAGNTEAFF; CDR3 DNA: TGTGCCAGCTCACCGGCGGGGGCGGGGAACACTGAAGCTTTCTTT
V gene: TRBV6-6; J gene: TRBJ1-1; D gene: NA; CDR3 length: 16; clone size: medium-sized; CDR3 protein: CASSTPFAGENTEAFF; CDR3 DNA: TGTGCCAGCAGCACTCCTTTTGCAGGGGAGAACACTGAAGCTTTCTTT
V gene: TRBV30; J gene: TRBJ1-4; D gene: NA; CDR3 length: 12; clone size: NA; CDR3 protein: CAWTGTNEKLFF; CDR3 DNA: TGTGCCTGGACGGGAACTAATGAAAAACTGTTTTTT
V gene: TRBV18; J gene: TRBJ1-2; D gene: TRBD1; CDR3 length: 16; clone size: NA; CDR3 protein: CASSQLDRPVNYGYTF; CDR3 DNA: TGTGCCAGCTCACAGTTGGACAGGCCGGTTAACTATGGCTACACCTTC
V gene: TRBV27; J gene: TRBJ1-2; D gene: TRBD1; CDR3 length: 16; clone size: NA; CDR3 protein: CASSFSTGAPNYGYTF; CDR3 DNA: TGTGCCAGCAGTTTTTCGACAGGGGCACCTAACTATGGCTACACCTTC
V gene: TRBV11-3; J gene: TRBJ1-1; D gene: TRBD1; CDR3 length: 14; clone size: NA; CDR3 protein: CASSSGQGHTEAFF; CDR3 DNA: TGTGCCAGCAGCTCGGGACAGGGGCACACTGAAGCTTTCTTT
V gene: TRBV5-1; J gene: TRBJ1-3; D gene: TRBD1; CDR3 length: 15; clone size: NA; CDR3 protein: CASSLAGGTGNTIYF; CDR3 DNA: TGCGCCAGCAGCTTGGCCGGCGGGACAGGGAACACCATATATTTT
V gene: TRBV5-6; J gene: TRBJ1-4; D gene: NA; CDR3 length: 13; clone size: NA; CDR3 protein: CASSPDINEKLFF; CDR3 DNA: TGTGCCAGCAGCCCGGACATTAATGAAAAACTGTTTTTT
V gene: TRBV19; J gene: TRBJ1-5; D gene: NA; CDR3 length: 15; clone size: NA; CDR3 protein: CASSMGRGSNQPQHF; CDR3 DNA: TGTGCCAGTAGTATGGGCAGGGGAAGCAATCAGCCCCAGCATTTT
V gene: TRBV18; J gene: TRBJ2-1; D gene: TRBD1; CDR3 length: 14; clone size: once; CDR3 protein: CASSSRGTESEQFF; CDR3 DNA: TGTGCCAGCTCATCACGAGGGACAGAGTCTGAGCAGTTCTTC
V gene: TRBV6-2/TRBV6-3; J gene: TRBJ2-7; D gene: TRBD1; CDR3 length: 14; clone size: NA; CDR3 protein: CASSTNRGNYEQYF; CDR3 DNA: TGTGCCAGCAGTACCAACAGGGGGAACTACGAGCAGTACTTC
V gene: TRBV5-1; J gene: TRBJ2-1; D gene: TRBD2; CDR3 length: 16; clone size: few; CDR3 protein: CASSLKAGFSYNEQFF; CDR3 DNA: TGCGCCAGCAGCTTGAAAGCGGGGTTCTCCTACAATGAGCAGTTCTTC
V gene: TRBV7-3; J gene: TRBJ2-5; D gene: NA; CDR3 length: 14; clone size: NA; CDR3 protein: CASSKGTRESAQYF; CDR3 DNA: TGTGCCAGCAGCAAAGGGACCCGGGAGTCGGCCCAGTACTTC
V gene: TRBV2; J gene: TRBJ2-3; D gene: TRBD2; CDR3 length: 15; clone size: NA; CDR3 protein: CASRTSGGRSDTQYF; CDR3 DNA: TGTGCCAGCAGGACTAGCGGGGGGCGATCAGATACGCAGTATTTT
V gene: TRBV7-3; J gene: TRBJ2-5; D gene: TRBD1; CDR3 length: 15; clone size: few; CDR3 protein: CASSFRQGAAETQYF; CDR3 DNA: TGTGCCAGCAGCTTCCGGCAGGGGGCTGCAGAGACCCAGTACTTC
V gene: TRBV18; J gene: TRBJ2-2; D gene: TRBD1; CDR3 length: 19; clone size: few; CDR3 protein: CASSPPQTTRDSYTGELFF; CDR3 DNA: TGTGCCAGCTCACCTCCACAGACGACCCGGGACAGCTACACCGGGGAGCTGTTTTTT
V gene: TRBV7-3; J gene: TRBJ2-1; D gene: NA; CDR3 length: 15; clone size: NA; CDR3 protein: CASSLSGGSYNEQFF; CDR3 DNA: TGTGCCAGCAGCTTATCCGGGGGCTCCTACAATGAGCAGTTCTTC
V gene: TRBV11-1; J gene: TRBJ1-3; D gene: NA; CDR3 length: 15; clone size: NA; CDR3 protein: CASSERTVSGNTIYF; CDR3 DNA: TGTGCCAGCAGCGAACGGACTGTCTCTGGAAACACCATATATTTT
V gene: TRBV19; J gene: TRBJ1-1; D gene: NA; CDR3 length: 15; clone size: NA; CDR3 protein: CASSKPGGSHTEAFF; CDR3 DNA: TGTGCCAGTAGTAAACCGGGGGGCTCTCACACTGAAGCTTTCTTT
V gene: TRBV11-3; J gene: TRBJ2-3; D gene: NA; CDR3 length: 13; clone size: few; CDR3 protein: CASSLQDTDTQYF; CDR3 DNA: TGTGCCAGCAGCCTACAGGACACAGATACGCAGTATTTT
V gene: TRBV6-5; J gene: TRBJ1-1; D gene: NA; CDR3 length: 14; clone size: few; CDR3 protein: CASSLDHQRAEAFF; CDR3 DNA: TGTGCCAGCAGTTTGGACCACCAGCGGGCTGAAGCTTTCTTT
V gene: TRBV3-1/TRBV3-2; J gene: TRBJ1-1; D gene: NA; CDR3 length: 15; clone size: NA; CDR3 protein: CASSQDGQGNPEAFF; CDR3 DNA: TGTGCCAGCAGCCAAGATGGGCAGGGGAACCCTGAAGCTTTCTTT
V gene: TRBV9; J gene: TRBJ2-6; D gene: TRBD2; CDR3 length: 17; clone size: once; CDR3 protein: CASSPKREYPGANVLTF; CDR3 DNA: TGTGCCAGCAGCCCGAAGCGGGAGTACCCTGGGGCCAACGTCCTGACTTTC
V gene: TRBV5-1; J gene: TRBJ2-6; D gene: TRBD1; CDR3 length: 19; clone size: NA; CDR3 protein: CASSLDGTGGGPGANVLTF; CDR3 DNA: TGCGCCAGCAGCTTGGATGGGACAGGGGGTGGACCTGGGGCCAACGTCCTGACTTTC
V gene: TRBV18; J gene: TRBJ2-7; D gene: TRBD2; CDR3 length: 16; clone size: NA; CDR3 protein: CASSPLAGGRTYEQYF; CDR3 DNA: TGTGCCAGCTCACCACTAGCGGGGGGACGAACCTACGAGCAGTACTTC
V gene: TRBV14; J gene: TRBJ2-2; D gene: TRBD2; CDR3 length: 18; clone size: NA; CDR3 protein: CASSQEGLAGGWTGELFF; CDR3 DNA: TGTGCCAGCAGCCAAGAAGGGCTAGCGGGGGGCTGGACCGGGGAGCTGTTTTTT
V gene: TRBV28; J gene: TRBJ1-2; D gene: NA; CDR3 length: 14; clone size: NA; CDR3 protein: CASRHGQFNYGYTF; CDR3 DNA: TGTGCCAGCAGACACGGACAATTTAACTATGGCTACACCTTC
V gene: TRBV11-2; J gene: TRBJ2-1; D gene: NA; CDR3 length: 15; clone size: NA; CDR3 protein: CASSLDPGTREEQFF; CDR3 DNA: TGTGCCAGCAGCTTAGATCCCGGGACAAGGGAGGAGCAGTTCTTC
V gene: TRBV28; J gene: TRBJ1-4; D gene: NA; CDR3 length: 12; clone size: once; CDR3 protein: CASSESDEKLFF; CDR3 DNA: TGTGCCAGCAGTGAGAGCGATGAAAAACTGTTTTTT
V gene: TRBV6-6; J gene: TRBJ1-1; D gene: TRBD1; CDR3 length: 16; clone size: NA; CDR3 protein: CASSYGQGAGNTEAFF; CDR3 DNA: TGTGCCAGCAGTTACGGACAGGGGGCAGGGAACACTGAAGCTTTCTTT
V gene: TRBV19; J gene: TRBJ1-3; D gene: NA; CDR3 length: 16; clone size: NA; CDR3 protein: CASRDDGGGSGNTIYF; CDR3 DNA: TGTGCCAGTAGGGACGACGGCGGGGGCTCTGGAAACACCATATATTTT
V gene: TRBV21-1; J gene: TRBJ2-4; D gene: NA; CDR3 length: 18; clone size: NA; CDR3 protein: CASSKVYPRGTGGDIQYF; CDR3 DNA: TGTGCCAGCAGCAAAGTCTACCCAAGGGGGACAGGGGGTGATATTCAGTACTTC
V gene: TRBV6-6; J gene: TRBJ1-5; D gene: NA; CDR3 length: 16; clone size: NA; CDR3 protein: CASSQGRGGGNQPQHF; CDR3 DNA: TGTGCCAGCAGCCAGGGAAGGGGGGGTGGCAATCAGCCCCAGCATTTT
V gene: TRBV10-3; J gene: TRBJ1-5; D gene: TRBD1; CDR3 length: 13; clone size: NA; CDR3 protein: CAIRDREGQPQHF; CDR3 DNA: TGTGCCATCAGGGACAGGGAAGGTCAGCCCCAGCATTTT
V gene: TRBV4-1; J gene: TRBJ2-3; D gene: NA; CDR3 length: 16; clone size: NA; CDR3 protein: CASSQDYGESTDTQYF; CDR3 DNA: TGCGCCAGCAGCCAAGATTACGGAGAATCCACAGATACGCAGTATTTT